This T cell receptor beta chain derives from a study of T cells after yellow fever vaccination. Notes on the study in general: Repertoires sorted by FACS could include abundant clonotypes that are contaminants from the bulk population.

This CDR3 spans 15 amino acids. In germline, CDR1 is MNHEY, CDR2 SVGAGI. The junction had 9 bases not matched to a gene; V was cut back by 8 bases and J by 1 base. A single record per CDR3 protein comes from TCRdb applying MiXCR to the 5' RACE reads. The repertoire consists of hundreds of thousands of distinct CDR3 sequences, with roughly 20% occurring once and the leading ten covering about a sixth. As regards this clonotype: No antigen is known for it.

The chain links TRBV6-5 to TRBJ2-3; TRBD2 agrees at 7 bases. The source of this sequence is a young man who received the YFV17D yellow fever vaccine. The sample in question was PBMCs, obtained before the yellow fever booster vaccination. The CDR3: CASFSSGEGTDTQYF. Here the CDR3 DNA reads TGTGCCAGCTTCTCCAGCGGGGAAGGCACAGATACGCAGTATTTT.